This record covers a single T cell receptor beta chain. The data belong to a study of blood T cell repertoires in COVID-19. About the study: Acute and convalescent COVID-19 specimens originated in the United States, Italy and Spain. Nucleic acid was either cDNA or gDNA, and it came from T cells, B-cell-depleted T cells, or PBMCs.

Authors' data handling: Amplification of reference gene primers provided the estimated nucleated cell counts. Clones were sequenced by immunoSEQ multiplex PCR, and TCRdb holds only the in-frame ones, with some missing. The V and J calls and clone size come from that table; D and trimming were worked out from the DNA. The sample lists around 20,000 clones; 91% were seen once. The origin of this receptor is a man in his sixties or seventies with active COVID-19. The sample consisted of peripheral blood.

CDR3 sequence (DNA): TGTGCCAGTAGTAGACATAGCGGGAGCTCCTACAATGAGCAGTTCTTC. This codes for CASSRHSGSSYNEQFF. The rearrangement links TRBV19 to TRBJ2-1; 9 bases are a match to TRBD2. Trimming took 4 bases from V and 0 from J; bases not matched to a gene: 4. Germline V CDR1 and CDR2: LNHDA, SQIVND (reference sequence). The CDR3 runs to 16 residues.